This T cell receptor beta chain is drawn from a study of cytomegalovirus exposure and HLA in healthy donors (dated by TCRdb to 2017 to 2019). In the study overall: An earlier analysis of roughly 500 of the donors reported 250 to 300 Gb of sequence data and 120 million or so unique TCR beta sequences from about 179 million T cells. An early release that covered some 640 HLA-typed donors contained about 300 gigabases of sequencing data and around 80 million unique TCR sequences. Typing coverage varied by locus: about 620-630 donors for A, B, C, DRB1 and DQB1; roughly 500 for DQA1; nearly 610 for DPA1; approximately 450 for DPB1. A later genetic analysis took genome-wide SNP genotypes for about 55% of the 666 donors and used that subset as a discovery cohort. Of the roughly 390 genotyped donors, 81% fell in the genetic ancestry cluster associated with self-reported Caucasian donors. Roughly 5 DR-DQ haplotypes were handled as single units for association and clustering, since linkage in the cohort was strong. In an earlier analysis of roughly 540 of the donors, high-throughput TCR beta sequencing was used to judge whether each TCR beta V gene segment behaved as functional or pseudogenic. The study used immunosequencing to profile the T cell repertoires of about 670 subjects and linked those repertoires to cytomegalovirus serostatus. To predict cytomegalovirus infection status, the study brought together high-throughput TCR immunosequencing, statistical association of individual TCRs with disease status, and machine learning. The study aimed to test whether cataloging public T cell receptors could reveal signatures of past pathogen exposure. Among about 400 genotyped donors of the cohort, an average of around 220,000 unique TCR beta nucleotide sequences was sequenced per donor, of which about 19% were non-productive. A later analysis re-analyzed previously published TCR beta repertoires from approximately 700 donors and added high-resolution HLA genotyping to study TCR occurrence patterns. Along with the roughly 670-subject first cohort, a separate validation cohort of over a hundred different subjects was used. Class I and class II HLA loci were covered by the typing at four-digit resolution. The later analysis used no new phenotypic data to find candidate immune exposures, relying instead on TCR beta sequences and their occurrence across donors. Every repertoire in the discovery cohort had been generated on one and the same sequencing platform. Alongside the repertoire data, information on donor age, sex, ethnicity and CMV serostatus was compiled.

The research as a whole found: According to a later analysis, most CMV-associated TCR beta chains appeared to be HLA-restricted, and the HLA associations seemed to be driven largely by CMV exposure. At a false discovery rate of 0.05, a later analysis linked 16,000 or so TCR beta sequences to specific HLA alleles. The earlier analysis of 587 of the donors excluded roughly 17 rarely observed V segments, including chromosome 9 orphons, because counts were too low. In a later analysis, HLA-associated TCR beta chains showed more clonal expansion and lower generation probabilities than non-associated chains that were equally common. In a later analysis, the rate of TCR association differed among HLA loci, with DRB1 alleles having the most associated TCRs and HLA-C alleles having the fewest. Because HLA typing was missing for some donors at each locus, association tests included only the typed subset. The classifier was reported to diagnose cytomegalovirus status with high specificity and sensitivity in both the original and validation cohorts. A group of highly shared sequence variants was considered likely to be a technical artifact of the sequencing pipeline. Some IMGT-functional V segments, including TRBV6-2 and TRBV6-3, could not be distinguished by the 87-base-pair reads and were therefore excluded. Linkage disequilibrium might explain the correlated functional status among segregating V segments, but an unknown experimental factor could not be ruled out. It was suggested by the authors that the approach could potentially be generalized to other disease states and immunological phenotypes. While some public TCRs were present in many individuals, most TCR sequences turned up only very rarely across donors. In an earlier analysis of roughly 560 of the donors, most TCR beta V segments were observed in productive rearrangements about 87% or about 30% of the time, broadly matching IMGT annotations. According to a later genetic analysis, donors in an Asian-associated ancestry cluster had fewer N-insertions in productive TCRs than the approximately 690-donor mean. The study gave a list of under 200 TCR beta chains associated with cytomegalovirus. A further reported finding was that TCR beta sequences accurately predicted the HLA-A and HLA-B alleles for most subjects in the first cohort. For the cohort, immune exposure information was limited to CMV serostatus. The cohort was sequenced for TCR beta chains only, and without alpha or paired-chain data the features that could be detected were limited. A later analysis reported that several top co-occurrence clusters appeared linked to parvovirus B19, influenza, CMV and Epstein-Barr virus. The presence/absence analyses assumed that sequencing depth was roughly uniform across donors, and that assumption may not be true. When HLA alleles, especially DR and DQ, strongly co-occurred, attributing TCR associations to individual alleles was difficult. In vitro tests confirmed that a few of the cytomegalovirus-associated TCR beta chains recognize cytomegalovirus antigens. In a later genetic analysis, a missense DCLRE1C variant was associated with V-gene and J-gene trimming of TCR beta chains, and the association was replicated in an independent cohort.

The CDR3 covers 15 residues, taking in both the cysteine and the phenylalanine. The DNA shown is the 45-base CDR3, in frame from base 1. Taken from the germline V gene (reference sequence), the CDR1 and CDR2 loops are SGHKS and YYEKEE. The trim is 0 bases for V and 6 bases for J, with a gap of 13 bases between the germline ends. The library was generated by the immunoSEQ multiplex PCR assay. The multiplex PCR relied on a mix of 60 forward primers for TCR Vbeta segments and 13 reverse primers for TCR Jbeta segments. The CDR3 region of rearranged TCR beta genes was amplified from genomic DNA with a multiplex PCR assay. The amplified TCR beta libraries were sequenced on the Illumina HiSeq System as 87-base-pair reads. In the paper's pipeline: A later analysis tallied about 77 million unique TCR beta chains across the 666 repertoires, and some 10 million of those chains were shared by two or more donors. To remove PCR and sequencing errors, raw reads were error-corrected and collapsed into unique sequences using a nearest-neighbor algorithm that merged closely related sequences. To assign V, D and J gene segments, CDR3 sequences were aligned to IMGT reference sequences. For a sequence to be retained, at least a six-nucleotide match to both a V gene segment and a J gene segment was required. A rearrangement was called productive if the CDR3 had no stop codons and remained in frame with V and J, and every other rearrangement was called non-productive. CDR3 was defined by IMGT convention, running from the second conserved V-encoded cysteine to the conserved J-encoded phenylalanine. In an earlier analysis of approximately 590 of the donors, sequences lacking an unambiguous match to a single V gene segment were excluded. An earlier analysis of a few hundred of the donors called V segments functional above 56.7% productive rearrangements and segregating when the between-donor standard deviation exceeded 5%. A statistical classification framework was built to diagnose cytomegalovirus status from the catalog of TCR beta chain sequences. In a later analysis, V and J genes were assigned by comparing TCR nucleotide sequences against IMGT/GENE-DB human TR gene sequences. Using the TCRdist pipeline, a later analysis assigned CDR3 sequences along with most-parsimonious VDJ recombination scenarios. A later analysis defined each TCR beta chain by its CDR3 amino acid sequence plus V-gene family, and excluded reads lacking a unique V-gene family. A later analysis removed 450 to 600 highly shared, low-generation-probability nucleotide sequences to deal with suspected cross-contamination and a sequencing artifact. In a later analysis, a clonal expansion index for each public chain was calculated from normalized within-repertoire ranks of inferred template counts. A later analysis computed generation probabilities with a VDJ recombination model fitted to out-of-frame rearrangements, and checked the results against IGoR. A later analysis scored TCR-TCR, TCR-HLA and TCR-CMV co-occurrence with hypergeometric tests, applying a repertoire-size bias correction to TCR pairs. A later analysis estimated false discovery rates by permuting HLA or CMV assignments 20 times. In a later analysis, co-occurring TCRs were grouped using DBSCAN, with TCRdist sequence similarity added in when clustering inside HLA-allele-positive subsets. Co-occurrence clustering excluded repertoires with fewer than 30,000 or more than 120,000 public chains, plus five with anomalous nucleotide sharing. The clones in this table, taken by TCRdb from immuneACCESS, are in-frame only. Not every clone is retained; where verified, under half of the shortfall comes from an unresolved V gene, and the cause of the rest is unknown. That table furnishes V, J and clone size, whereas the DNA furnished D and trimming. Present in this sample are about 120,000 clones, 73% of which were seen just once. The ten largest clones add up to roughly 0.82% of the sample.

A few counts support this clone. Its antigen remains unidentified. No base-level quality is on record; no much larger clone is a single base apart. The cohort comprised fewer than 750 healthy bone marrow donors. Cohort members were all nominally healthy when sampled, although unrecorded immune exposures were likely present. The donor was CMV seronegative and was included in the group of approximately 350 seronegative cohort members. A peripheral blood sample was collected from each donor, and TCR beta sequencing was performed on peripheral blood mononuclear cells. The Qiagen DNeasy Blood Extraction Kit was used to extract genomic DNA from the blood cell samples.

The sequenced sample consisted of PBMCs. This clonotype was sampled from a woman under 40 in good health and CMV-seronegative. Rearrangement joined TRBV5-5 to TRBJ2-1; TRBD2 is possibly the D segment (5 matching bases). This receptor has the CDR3 CASSLVGLAPNEQFF. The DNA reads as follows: TGTGCCAGCAGCTTGGTCGGTCTAGCCCCCAATGAGCAGTTCTTC.